The clone carrying this T cell receptor (beta chain) showed up just a few times. This entry comes from a study of T-cell memory formation after mild COVID-19. The germline gives CDR1 SQVTM, CDR2 ANQGSEA. Trimming stripped 6 bases from V and 5 bases from J, with 6 bases between. CDR3 length: 10 residues. TCRdb re-analysed the 5' RACE reads in MiXCR, keeping a single row per CDR3 protein. Among about 260,000 distinct CDR3 sequences listed, around 16% were seen once. The sample taken for sequencing was PBMCs or a T cell subset sorted from them (not recorded which). The chain is built from TRBV29-1 and TRBJ2-3; no definite D call. The clonotype was recovered from a man between 18 and 29 years old who had mild COVID-19 (a few samples of this study predate the infection). Cell type and time point are not known. The CDR3 DNA follows: TGCAGCGTCCTACGAGATACGCAGTATTTT. Encoded protein: CSVLRDTQYF.